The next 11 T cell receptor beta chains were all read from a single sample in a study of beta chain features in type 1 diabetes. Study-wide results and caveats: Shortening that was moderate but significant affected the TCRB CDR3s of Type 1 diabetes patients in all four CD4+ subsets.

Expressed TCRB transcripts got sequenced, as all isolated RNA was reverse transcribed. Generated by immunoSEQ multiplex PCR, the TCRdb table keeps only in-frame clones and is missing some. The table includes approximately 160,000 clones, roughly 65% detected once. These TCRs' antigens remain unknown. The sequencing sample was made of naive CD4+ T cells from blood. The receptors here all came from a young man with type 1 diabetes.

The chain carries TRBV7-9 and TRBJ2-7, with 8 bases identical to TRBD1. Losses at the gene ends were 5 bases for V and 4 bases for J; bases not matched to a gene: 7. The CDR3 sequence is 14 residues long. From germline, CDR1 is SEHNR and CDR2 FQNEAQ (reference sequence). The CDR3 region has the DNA TGTGCCAGCAGCCCCAGGACAGGGCAATACGAGCAGTACTTC. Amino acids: CASSPRTGQYEQYF.

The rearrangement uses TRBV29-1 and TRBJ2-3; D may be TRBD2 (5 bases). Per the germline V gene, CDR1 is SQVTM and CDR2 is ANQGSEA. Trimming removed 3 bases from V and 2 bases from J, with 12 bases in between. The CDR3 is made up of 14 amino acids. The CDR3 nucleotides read TGCAGCGTTGATGGACTTGATAACACAGATACGCAGTATTTT. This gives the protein CSVDGLDNTDTQYF.

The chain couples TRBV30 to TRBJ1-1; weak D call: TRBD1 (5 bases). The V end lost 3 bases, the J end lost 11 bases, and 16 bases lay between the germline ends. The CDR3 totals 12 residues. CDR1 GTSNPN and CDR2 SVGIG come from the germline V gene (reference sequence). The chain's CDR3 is CAWRQKGRAAFF. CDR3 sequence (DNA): TGTGCCTGGAGGCAAAAGGGGAGGGCGGCTTTCTTT.

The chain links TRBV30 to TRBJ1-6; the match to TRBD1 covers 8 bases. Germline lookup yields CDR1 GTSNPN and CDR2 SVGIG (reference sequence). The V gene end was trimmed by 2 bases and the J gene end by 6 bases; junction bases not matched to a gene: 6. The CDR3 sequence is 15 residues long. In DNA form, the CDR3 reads TGTGCCTGGAGTATCCGGGACAGGCTTAATTCACCCCTCCACTTT. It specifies CAWSIRDRLNSPLHF.

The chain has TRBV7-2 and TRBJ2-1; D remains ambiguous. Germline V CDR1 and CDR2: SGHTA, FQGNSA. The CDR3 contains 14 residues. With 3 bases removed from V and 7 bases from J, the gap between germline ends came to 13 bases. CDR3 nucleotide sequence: TGTGCCAGCAGCTTTACGGCAGGTCGGAATGAGCAGTTCTTC. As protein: CASSFTAGRNEQFF.

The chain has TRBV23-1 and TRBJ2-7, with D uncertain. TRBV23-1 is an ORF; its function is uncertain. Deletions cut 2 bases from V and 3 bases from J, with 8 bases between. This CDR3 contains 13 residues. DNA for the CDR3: TGCGCCAGCAGTCAAGTGACAATCTACGAGCAGTACTTC. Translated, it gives CASSQVTIYEQYF.

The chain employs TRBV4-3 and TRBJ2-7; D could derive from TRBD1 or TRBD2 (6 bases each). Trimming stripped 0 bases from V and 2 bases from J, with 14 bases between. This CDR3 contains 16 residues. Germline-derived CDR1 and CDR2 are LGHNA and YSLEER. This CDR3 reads CASSQERGALPYEQYF. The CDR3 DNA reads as TGCGCCAGCAGCCAAGAGAGGGGGGCGCTTCCCTACGAGCAGTACTTC.

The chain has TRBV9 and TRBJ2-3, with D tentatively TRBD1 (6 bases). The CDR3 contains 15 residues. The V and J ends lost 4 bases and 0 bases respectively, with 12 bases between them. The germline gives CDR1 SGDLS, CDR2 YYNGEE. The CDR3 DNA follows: TGTGCCAGCAGCTCGACAGGATCTAGCACAGATACGCAGTATTTT. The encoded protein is CASSSTGSSTDTQYF.

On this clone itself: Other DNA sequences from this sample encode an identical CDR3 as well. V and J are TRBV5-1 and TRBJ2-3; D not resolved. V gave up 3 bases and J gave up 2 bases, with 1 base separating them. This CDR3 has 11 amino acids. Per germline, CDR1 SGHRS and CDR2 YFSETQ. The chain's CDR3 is CASSSTDTQYF. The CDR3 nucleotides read TGCGCCAGCAGCTCCACAGATACGCAGTATTTT.

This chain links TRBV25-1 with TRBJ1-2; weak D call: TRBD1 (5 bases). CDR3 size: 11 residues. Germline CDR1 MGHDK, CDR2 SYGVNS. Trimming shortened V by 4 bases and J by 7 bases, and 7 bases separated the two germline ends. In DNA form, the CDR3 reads TGTGCCAGCAGTGTGGGGGTTGGCTACACCTTC. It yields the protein CASSVGVGYTF.

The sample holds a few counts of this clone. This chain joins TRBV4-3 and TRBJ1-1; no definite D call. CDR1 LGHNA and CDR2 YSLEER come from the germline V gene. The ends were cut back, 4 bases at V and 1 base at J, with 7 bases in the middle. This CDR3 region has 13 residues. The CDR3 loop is CASSRSGNTEAFF. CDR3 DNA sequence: TGCGCCAGCAGCCGTTCAGGGAACACTGAAGCTTTCTTT.